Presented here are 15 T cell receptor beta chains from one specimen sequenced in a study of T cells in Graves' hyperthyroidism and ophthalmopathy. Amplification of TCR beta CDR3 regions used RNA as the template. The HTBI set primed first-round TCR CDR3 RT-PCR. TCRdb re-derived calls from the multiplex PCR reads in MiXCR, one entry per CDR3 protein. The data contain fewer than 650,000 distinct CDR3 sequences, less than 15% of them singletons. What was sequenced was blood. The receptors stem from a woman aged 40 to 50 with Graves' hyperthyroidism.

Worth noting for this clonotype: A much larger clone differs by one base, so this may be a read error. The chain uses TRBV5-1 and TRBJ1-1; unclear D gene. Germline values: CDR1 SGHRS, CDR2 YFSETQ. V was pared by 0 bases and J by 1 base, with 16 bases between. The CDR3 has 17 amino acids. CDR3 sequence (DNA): TGCGCCAGCAGCTTGGCCGGGGAAGCCCGCTCGAACACTGAAGCTTTCTTT. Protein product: CASSLAGEARSNTEAFF.

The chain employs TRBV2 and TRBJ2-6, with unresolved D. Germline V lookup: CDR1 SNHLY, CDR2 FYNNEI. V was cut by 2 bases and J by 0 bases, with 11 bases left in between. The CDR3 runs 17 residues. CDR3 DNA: TGTGCCAGCAGTGAATTAGGTTTCCACTCTGGGGCCAACGTCCTGACTTTC. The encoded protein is CASSELGFHSGANVLTF.

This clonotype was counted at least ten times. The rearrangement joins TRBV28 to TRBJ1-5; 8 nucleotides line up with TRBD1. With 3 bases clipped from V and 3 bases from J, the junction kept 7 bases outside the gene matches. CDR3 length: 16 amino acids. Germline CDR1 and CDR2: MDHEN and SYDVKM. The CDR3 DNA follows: TGTGCCAGCAGTTTCCCCAGGGGGCTCAACAATCAGCCCCAGCATTTT. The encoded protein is CASSFPRGLNNQPQHF.

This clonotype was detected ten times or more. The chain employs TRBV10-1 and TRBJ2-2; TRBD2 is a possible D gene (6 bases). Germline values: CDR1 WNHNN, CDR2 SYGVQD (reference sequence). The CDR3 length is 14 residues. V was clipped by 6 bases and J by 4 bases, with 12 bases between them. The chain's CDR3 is CASRDGGSTGELFF. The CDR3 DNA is TGCGCCAGCAGAGACGGGGGAAGCACCGGGGAGCTGTTTTTT.

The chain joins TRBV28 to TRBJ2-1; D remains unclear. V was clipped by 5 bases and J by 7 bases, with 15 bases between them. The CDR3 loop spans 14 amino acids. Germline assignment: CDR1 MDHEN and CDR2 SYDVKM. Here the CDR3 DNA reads TGTGCCAGCAGTCCCCGTACCTCTAGGAATGAGCAGTTCTTC. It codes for CASSPRTSRNEQFF. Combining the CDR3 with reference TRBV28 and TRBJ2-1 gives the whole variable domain DVKVTQSSRYLVKRTGEKVFLECVQDMDHENMFWYRQDPGLGLRLIYFSYDVKMKEKGDIPEGYSVSREKKERFSLILESASTNQTSMYLCASSPRTSRNEQFFGPGTRLTVL.

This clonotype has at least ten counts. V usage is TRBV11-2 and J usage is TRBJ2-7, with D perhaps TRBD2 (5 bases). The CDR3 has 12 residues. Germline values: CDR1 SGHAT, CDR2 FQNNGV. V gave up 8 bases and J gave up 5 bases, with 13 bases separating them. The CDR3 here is CASGRFGDEQYF. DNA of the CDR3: TGTGCCAGCGGTCGGTTCGGGGACGAGCAGTACTTC.

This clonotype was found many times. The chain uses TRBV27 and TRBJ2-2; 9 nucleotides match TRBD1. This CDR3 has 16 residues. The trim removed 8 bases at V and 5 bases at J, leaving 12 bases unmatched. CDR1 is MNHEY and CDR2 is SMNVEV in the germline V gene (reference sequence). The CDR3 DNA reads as TGTGCCAGCGAGGCCACCGGGACAGGGAGGACCGGGGAGCTGTTTTTT. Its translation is CASEATGTGRTGELFF.

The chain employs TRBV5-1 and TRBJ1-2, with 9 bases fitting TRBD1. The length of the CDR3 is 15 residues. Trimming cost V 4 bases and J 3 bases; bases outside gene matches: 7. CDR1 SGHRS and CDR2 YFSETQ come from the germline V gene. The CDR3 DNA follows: TGCGCCAGCAGCCCGCGGACAGGGGTAGACTATGGCTACACCTTC. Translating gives CASSPRTGVDYGYTF. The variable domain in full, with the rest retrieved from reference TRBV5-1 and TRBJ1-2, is KAGVTQTPRYLIKTRGQQVTLSCSPISGHRSVSWYQQTPGQGLQFLFEYFSETQRNKGNFPGRFSGRQFSNSRSEMNVSTLELGDSALYLCASSPRTGVDYGYTFGSGTRLTVV.

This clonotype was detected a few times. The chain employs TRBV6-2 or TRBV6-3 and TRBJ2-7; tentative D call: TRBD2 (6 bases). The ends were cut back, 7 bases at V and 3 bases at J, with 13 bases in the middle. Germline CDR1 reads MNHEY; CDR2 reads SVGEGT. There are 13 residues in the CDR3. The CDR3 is CASKSGGNYEQYF. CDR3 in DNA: TGTGCCAGCAAGTCGGGCGGGAACTACGAGCAGTACTTC.

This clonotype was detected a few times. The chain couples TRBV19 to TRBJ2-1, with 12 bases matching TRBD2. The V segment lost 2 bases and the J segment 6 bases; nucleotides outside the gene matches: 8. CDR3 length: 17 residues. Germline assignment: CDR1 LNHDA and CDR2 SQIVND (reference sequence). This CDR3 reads CASSINPTSGSFNEQFF. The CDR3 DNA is TGTGCCAGTAGTATAAATCCGACTAGCGGGAGCTTCAATGAGCAGTTCTTC.

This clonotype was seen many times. CDR3 DNA: TGTGCCACCAGTGATAGGTACAGTAGCGGGAATACCGGGGGCAATGAGCAGTTCTTC. It is translated as CATSDRYSSGNTGGNEQFF. The chain employs TRBV24-1 and TRBJ2-1; 8 bases line up with TRBD2. This CDR3 is built from 19 residues. J was trimmed by 6 bases and V by 3 bases; bases with no gene match: 18. CDR1 KGHDR and CDR2 SFDVKD come from the germline V gene.

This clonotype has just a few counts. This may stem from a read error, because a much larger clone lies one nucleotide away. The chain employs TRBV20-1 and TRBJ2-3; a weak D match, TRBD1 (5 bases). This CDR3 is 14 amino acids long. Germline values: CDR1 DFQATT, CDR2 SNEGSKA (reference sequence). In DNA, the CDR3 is TGCAGTGCTACTCCGGACCATAGCACAGGTACGCAGTATTTT. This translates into CSATPDHSTGTQYF.

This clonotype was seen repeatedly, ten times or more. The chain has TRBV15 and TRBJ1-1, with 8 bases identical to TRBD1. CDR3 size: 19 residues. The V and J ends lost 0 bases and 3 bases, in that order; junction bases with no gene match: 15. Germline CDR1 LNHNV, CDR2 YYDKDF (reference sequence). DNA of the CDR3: TGTGCCACCAGCAGAGATGTTTCCAGGGGGCCCGGGGTGGACACTGAAGCTTTCTTT. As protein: CATSRDVSRGPGVDTEAFF.

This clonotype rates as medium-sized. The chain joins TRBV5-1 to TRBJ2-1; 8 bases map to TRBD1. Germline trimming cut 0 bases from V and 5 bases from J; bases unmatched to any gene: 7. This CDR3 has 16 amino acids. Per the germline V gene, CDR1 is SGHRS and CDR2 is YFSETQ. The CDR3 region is CASSLEQGARDNEQFF. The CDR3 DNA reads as TGCGCCAGCAGCTTGGAGCAGGGGGCGAGGGACAATGAGCAGTTCTTC.

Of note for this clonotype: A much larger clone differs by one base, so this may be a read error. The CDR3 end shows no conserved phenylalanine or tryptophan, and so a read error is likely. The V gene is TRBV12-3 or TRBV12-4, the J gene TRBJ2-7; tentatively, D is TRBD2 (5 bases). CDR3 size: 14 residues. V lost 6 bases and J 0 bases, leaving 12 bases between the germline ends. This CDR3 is CASSRKLVSYEQYL. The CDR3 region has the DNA TGTGCCAGCAGCCGGAAACTAGTCTCCTACGAGCAGTACCTC.